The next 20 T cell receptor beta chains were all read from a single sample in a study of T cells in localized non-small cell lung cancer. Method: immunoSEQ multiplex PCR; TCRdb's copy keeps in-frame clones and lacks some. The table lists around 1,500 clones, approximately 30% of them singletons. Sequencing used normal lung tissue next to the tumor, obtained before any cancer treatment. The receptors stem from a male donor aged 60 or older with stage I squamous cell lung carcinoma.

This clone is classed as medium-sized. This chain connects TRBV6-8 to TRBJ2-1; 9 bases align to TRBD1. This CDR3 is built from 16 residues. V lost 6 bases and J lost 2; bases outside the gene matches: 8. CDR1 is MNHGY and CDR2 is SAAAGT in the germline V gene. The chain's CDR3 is CASRGLGQGTYNEQFF. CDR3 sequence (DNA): TGTGCCAGCAGGGGGCTGGGACAGGGCACCTACAATGAGCAGTTCTTC.

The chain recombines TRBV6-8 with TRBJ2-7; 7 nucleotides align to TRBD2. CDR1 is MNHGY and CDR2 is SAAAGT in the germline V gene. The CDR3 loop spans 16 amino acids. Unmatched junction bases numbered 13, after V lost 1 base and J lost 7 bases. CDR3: CASSYFGGGPSFEQYF. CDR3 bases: TGTGCCAGCAGTTACTTTGGGGGAGGGCCCTCGTTTGAGCAGTACTTC.

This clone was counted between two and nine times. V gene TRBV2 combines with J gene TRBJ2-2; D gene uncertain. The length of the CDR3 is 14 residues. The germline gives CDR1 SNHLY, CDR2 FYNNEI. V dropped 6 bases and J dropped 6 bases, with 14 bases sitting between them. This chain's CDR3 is CASRVWDQPGELFF. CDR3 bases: TGTGCCAGCAGGGTCTGGGATCAACCCGGGGAGCTGTTTTTT.

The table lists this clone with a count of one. This CDR3 reads CSVWWEGDGYTF. The CDR3 DNA reads TGCAGCGTCTGGTGGGAGGGGGATGGCTACACCTTC. This chain links TRBV29-1 with TRBJ1-2; tentatively, D is TRBD1 (6 bases). The CDR3 sequence is 12 residues long. The germline V gene encodes CDR1 SQVTM and CDR2 ANQGSEA. The V gene lost 6 bases and the J gene lost 6 bases, with 14 bases spanning the gap.

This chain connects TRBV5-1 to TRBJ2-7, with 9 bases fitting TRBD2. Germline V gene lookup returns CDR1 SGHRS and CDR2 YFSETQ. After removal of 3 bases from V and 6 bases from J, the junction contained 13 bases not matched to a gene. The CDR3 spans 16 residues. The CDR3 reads CASSSIGLAGVGEQYF. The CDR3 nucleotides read TGCGCCAGCAGCTCTATAGGATTAGCGGGAGTGGGCGAGCAGTACTTC. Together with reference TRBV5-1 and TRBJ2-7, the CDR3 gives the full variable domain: KAGVTQTPRYLIKTRGQQVTLSCSPISGHRSVSWYQQTPGQGLQFLFEYFSETQRNKGNFPGRFSGRQFSNSRSEMNVSTLELGDSALYLCASSSIGLAGVGEQYFGPGTRLTVT.

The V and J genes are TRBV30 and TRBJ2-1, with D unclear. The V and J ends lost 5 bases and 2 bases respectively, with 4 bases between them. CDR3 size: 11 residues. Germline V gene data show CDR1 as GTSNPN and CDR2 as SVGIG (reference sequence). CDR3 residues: CAWSAYNEQFF. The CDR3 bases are TGTGCCTGGTCTGCCTACAATGAGCAGTTCTTC.

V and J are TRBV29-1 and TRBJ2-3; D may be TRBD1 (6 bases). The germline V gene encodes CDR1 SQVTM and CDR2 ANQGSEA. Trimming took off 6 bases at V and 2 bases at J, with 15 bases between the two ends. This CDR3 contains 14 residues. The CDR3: CSVTPGTHTDTQYF. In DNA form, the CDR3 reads TGCAGCGTCACCCCAGGGACACACACAGATACGCAGTATTTT.

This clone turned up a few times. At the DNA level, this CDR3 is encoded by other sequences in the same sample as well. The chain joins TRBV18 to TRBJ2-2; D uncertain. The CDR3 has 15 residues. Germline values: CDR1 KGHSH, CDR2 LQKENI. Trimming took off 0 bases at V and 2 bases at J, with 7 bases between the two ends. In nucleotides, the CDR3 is TGTGCCAGCTCACCACCGCGAGGAAACACCGGGGAGCTGTTTTTT. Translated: CASSPPRGNTGELFF. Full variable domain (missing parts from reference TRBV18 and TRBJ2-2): NAGVMQNPRHLVRRRGQEARLRCSPMKGHSHVYWYRQLPEEGLKFMVYLQKENIIDESGMPKERFSAEFPKEGPSILRIQQVVRGDSAAYFCASSPPRGNTGELFFGEGSRLTVL.

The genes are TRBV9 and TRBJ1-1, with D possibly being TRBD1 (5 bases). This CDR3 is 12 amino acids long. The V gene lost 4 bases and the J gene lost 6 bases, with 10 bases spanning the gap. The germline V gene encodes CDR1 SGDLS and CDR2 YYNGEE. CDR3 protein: CASSQSRAEAFF. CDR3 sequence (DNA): TGTGCCAGCAGCCAGAGCAGGGCTGAAGCTTTCTTT.

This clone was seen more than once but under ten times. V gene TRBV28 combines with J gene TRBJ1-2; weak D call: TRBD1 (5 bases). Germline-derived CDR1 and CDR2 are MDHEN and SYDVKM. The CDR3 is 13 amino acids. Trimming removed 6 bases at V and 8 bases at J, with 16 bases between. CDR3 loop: CASSRGTARGYTF. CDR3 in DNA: TGTGCCAGCAGCCGAGGGACCGCGAGGGGCTACACCTTC.

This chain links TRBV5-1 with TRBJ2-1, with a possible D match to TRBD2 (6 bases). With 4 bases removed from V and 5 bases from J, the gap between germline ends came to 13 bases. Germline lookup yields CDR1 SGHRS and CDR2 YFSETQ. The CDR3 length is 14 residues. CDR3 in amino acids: CASSPGTSHNEQFF. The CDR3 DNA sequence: TGCGCCAGCAGCCCCGGGACTTCGCACAATGAGCAGTTCTTC.

CDR3 loop: CASSGSGTYGYTF. The CDR3 DNA reads TGTGCCAGCAGTGGTTCAGGGACCTATGGCTACACCTTC. The chain is built from TRBV28 and TRBJ1-2, with a weak D call TRBD1 (5 bases). The CDR3 runs to 13 residues. The germline V gene encodes CDR1 MDHEN and CDR2 SYDVKM. V lost 5 bases and J lost 4, with 11 bases in between.

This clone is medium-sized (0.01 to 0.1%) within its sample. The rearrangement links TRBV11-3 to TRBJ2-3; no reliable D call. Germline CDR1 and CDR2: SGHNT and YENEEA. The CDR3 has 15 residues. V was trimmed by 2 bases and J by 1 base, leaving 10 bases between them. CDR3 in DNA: TGTGCCAGCAGCTTATCCAAGGCCGGCACAGATACGCAGTATTTT. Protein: CASSLSKAGTDTQYF.

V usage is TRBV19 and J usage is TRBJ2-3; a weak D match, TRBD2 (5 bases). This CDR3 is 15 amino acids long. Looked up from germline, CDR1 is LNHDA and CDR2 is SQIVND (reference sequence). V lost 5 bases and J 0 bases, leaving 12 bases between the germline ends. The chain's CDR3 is CASSGGGSSTDTQYF. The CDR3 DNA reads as TGTGCCAGTAGTGGAGGAGGTTCTAGCACAGATACGCAGTATTTT.

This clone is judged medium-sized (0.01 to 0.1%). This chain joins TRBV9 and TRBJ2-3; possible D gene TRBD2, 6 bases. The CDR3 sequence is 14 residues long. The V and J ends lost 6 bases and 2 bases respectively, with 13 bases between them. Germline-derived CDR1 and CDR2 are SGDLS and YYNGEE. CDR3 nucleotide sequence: TGTGCCAGCACTACTAGCTCGTACACAGATACGCAGTATTTT. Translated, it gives CASTTSSYTDTQYF.

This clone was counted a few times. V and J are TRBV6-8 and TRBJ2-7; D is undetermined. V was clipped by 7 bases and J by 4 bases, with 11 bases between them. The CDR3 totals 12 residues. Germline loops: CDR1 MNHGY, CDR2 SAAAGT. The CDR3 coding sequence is TGTGCCAGCAACGAGGTGGTATACGAGCAGTACTTC. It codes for CASNEVVYEQYF.

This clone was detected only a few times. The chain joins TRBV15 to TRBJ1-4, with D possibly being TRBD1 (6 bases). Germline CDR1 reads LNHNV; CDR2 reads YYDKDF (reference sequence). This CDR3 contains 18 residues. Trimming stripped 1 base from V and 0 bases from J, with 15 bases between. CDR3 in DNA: TGTGCCACCAGCAGAGTCGAGGGGGGACTTGCAACTAATGAAAAACTGTTTTTT. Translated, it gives CATSRVEGGLATNEKLFF.

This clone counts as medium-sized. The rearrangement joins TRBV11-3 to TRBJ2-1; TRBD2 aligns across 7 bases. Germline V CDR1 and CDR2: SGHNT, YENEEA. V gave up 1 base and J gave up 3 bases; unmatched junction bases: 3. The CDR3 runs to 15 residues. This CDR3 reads CASSLGEGSYNEQFF. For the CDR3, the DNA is TGTGCCAGCAGCTTAGGGGAGGGGAGCTACAATGAGCAGTTCTTC.

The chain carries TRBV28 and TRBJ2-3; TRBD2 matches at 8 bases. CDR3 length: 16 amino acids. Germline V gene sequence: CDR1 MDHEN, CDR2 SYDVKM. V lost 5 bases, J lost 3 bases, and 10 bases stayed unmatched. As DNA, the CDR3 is TGTGCCAGCAGTCCCTCTCCCGGGACTAGGACAGATACGCAGTATTTT. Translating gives CASSPSPGTRTDTQYF. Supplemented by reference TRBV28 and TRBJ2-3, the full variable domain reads DVKVTQSSRYLVKRTGEKVFLECVQDMDHENMFWYRQDPGLGLRLIYFSYDVKMKEKGDIPEGYSVSREKKERFSLILESASTNQTSMYLCASSPSPGTRTDTQYFGPGTRLTVL.

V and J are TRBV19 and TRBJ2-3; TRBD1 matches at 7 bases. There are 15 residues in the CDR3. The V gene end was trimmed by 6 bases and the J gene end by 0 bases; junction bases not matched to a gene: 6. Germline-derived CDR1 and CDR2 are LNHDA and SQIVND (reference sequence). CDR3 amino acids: CASRDRTLSTDTQYF. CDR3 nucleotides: TGTGCCAGTAGGGACAGGACTCTCAGCACAGATACGCAGTATTTT.